These 3 T cell receptor beta chains originate from one sample sequenced in a study of blood T cell repertoires in COVID-19. Sequencing was performed with immunoSEQ multiplex PCR; in TCRdb, only in-frame clones are kept and a portion is missing. The table lists roughly 300,000 clones, 89% of them singletons, with 5% to 7% in the top ten. Sequencing input: peripheral blood. The receptors here all came from a man between 18 and 35 years old who had recovered from COVID-19.

This clone was counted only a few times. The gene calls are TRBV30 and TRBJ1-3; D remains unclear. CDR3 length: 13 residues. Germline loops: CDR1 GTSNPN, CDR2 SVGIG (reference sequence). Trimming took off 2 bases at V and 0 bases at J, with 5 bases between the two ends. The DNA for the CDR3 is TGTGCCTGGAGTCCAGGCTCTGGAAACACCATATATTTT. This codes for CAWSPGSGNTIYF.

The chain employs TRBV27 and TRBJ2-2; 7 bases align to TRBD1. CDR3 size: 16 residues. Losses at the gene ends were 4 bases for V and 2 bases for J; bases not matched to a gene: 7. Germline V gene sequence: CDR1 MNHEY, CDR2 SMNVEV (reference sequence). The CDR3 DNA follows: TGTGCCAGCAGTTCCACCCGGGACAGAAACACCGGGGAGCTGTTTTTT. This codes for CASSSTRDRNTGELFF.

The chain combines TRBV7-6 with TRBJ1-1; the D is unclear. The CDR3 runs 13 residues. Trimming left V 1 base short and J 1 base short, with 4 bases between. The V gene's germline CDR1 is SGHVS and CDR2 FNYEAQ. The CDR3: CASSLGANTEAFF. For the CDR3, the DNA is TGTGCCAGCAGCTTAGGGGCGAACACTGAAGCTTTCTTT.